These T cell receptor beta chains were read from a single sample in a study of shared clonotypes between healthy human individuals. Using immunoSEQ multiplex PCR, the repertoire was profiled, and TCRdb retains in-frame clones only, with some absent. The table includes just over 2,000,000 clones, roughly 94% detected once. The sample consisted of naive CD8+ T cells sorted from blood. These receptors all come from a man aged 18 to 30 in good health. CDR3s include the opening cysteine and the closing phenylalanine or tryptophan. Each record gives: J gene, D gene, V gene, clone size, CDR3 DNA, CDR3 protein. A D gene is named only where the DNA matches it firmly. Not all rows give a size; the values are once, few, many and, for expanded clones, a class.

J gene: TRBJ1-4
D gene: TRBD1
V gene: TRBV2
clone size: .
CDR3 DNA: TGTGCCAGCAGGGCCCGGGACAGCTCTTTTGCAACTAATGAAAAACTGTTTTTT
CDR3 protein: CASRARDSSFATNEKLFF

J gene: TRBJ1-1
D gene: TRBD1
V gene: TRBV9
clone size: .
CDR3 DNA: TGTGCCAGCAGCGTACCGGGACAGGAGACCTTTGAAGCTTTCTTT
CDR3 protein: CASSVPGQETFEAFF

J gene: TRBJ2-7
D gene: .
V gene: TRBV28
clone size: .
CDR3 DNA: TGTGCCAGCAGTTTGTATAGGGGAGACGAGCAGTACTTC
CDR3 protein: CASSLYRGDEQYF

J gene: TRBJ1-6
D gene: .
V gene: TRBV11-2
clone size: .
CDR3 DNA: TGTGCCAGCAGCCTTCTGGCAAACTCCTATAATTCACCCCTCCACTTT
CDR3 protein: CASSLLANSYNSPLHF

J gene: TRBJ2-7
D gene: TRBD1
V gene: TRBV10-1
clone size: once
CDR3 DNA: TGCGCCAGCAGTGAAGGGACAGGGGGGGAGCAGTACTTC
CDR3 protein: CASSEGTGGEQYF

J gene: TRBJ2-7
D gene: .
V gene: TRBV27
clone size: .
CDR3 DNA: TGTGCCAGCAGCCCTAGCAAAAGGGACGACGAGCAGTACTTC
CDR3 protein: CASSPSKRDDEQYF

J gene: TRBJ1-2
D gene: .
V gene: TRBV5-5
clone size: .
CDR3 DNA: TGTGCCAGCAGCCCCCCGGACGGGGAGGGTAGCTATGGCTACACCTTC
CDR3 protein: CASSPPDGEGSYGYTF

J gene: TRBJ2-1
D gene: TRBD2
V gene: TRBV10-3
clone size: .
CDR3 DNA: TGTGCCATCAGTGAGGCCGCGGGAGGGCCCCCCTATGAGCAGTTCTTC
CDR3 protein: CAISEAAGGPPYEQFF

J gene: TRBJ1-2
D gene: TRBD1
V gene: TRBV7-9
clone size: .
CDR3 DNA: TGTGCCAGCAGTGTGGGACAGGTCTATGGCTACACCTTC
CDR3 protein: CASSVGQVYGYTF

J gene: TRBJ2-2
D gene: .
V gene: TRBV14
clone size: .
CDR3 DNA: TGTGCCAGCAACAGGGAGCAAACCGGGGAGCTGTTTTTT
CDR3 protein: CASNREQTGELFF

J gene: TRBJ1-5
D gene: TRBD1
V gene: TRBV5-6
clone size: .
CDR3 DNA: TGTGCCAGCAGCCCAGGACAGGGTGGCAATCAGCCCCAGCATTTT
CDR3 protein: CASSPGQGGNQPQHF

J gene: TRBJ2-7
D gene: TRBD1
V gene: TRBV6-1
clone size: .
CDR3 DNA: TGTGCCAGCAGTGAAGACAGGGGGTTCTACGAGCAGTACTTC
CDR3 protein: CASSEDRGFYEQYF

J gene: TRBJ1-1
D gene: .
V gene: TRBV4-3
clone size: .
CDR3 DNA: TGCGCCAGCAGCCAAGTTTGGGGACCGAACACTGAAGCTTTCTTT
CDR3 protein: CASSQVWGPNTEAFF

J gene: TRBJ2-1
D gene: TRBD2
V gene: TRBV4-3
clone size: .
CDR3 DNA: TGCGCCAGCAGCCAAGGGGTAGCGGGAGATCGTTACAATGAGCAGTTCTTC
CDR3 protein: CASSQGVAGDRYNEQFF

J gene: TRBJ2-5
D gene: .
V gene: TRBV11-2
clone size: .
CDR3 DNA: TGTGCCAGCAGCCTACGCCGGGTCAAAGAGACCCAGTACTTC
CDR3 protein: CASSLRRVKETQYF

J gene: TRBJ2-6
D gene: .
V gene: TRBV4-3
clone size: .
CDR3 DNA: TGCGCCAGCAGCCAAGGACCAGCACTATCTGGGGCCAACGTCCTGACTTTC
CDR3 protein: CASSQGPALSGANVLTF